This T cell receptor (beta chain) originates from a study of cytomegalovirus exposure and HLA in healthy donors. Study findings and constraints: Across donors, most TCRs were seen rarely, yet some public ones were widespread. It was confirmed in vitro that a few of the CMV-associated chains were specific for CMV antigens. CMV serostatus was the sole immune exposure information available. A later analysis linked a missense variant in DCLRE1C to the trimming of TCR beta V and J genes.

Germline V gene lookup returns CDR1 MNHEY and CDR2 SMNVEV (reference sequence). Unmatched junction bases numbered 10, after V lost 5 bases and J lost 3 bases. The CDR3 has 16 residues. A remark on this clone: The target antigen is unknown.

The PCR employed 60 Vbeta primers together with 13 Jbeta primers. Produced via immunoSEQ multiplex PCR; TCRdb's table is partial and in-frame only. Of around 120,000 clones detected, over 60% appear once; the ten largest clones hold around 3.7%. Sequenced: PBMCs. This receptor was identified in a man aged 25 to 45 in good health and CMV-seronegative. The genes are TRBV27 and TRBJ1-5; 7 nucleotides match TRBD1. CDR3 sequence reads: CASSPNRQGHNQPQHF. CDR3 bases: TGTGCCAGCAGTCCTAATCGACAGGGTCACAATCAGCCCCAGCATTTT.